The 28 T cell receptor beta chains reported below all come from one sample, sequenced in a study of patients and donors after allogeneic stem cell transplantation. MiXCR, run by TCRdb on the RT-PCR reads, gives a single entry per CDR3 protein. The data hold some 150,000 distinct CDR3 sequences, with approximately 37% observed a single time. Material: blood, either unsorted or a sorted T cell fraction (not recorded which). The origin of the receptors is a human donor who was either an allogeneic HSCT recipient or a stem cell or donor lymphocyte infusion donor (not recorded which). It is not recorded whose cells these are; they may come from a transplant donor.

V usage is TRBV6-5 and J usage is TRBJ2-3, with 7 positions matching TRBD2. The CDR3 extends over 14 amino acids. V lost 4 bases, J lost 3 bases, and 4 bases stayed unmatched. The V gene's germline CDR1 is MNHEY and CDR2 SVGAGI. The CDR3 DNA sequence: TGTGCCAGCAGTTTGGGTAGCGGGACAGATACGCAGTATTTT. Its protein product is CASSLGSGTDTQYF.

The genes are TRBV28 and TRBJ2-5, with TRBD1 identical over 10 bases. The V and J ends lost 4 bases and 4 bases, in that order; junction bases with no gene match: 6. From germline, CDR1 is MDHEN and CDR2 SYDVKM. The CDR3 is 15 amino acids. The CDR3 DNA sequence: TGTGCCAGCAGTTCGGGACAGGGGAGGGGAGAGACCCAGTACTTC. Translation: CASSSGQGRGETQYF.

A few counts support this clonotype. The rearrangement joins TRBV6-6 to TRBJ1-1; D may be TRBD1 (5 bases). CDR3 length: 15 residues. Germline V CDR1 and CDR2: MNHNY, SVGAGI (reference sequence). Trimming took off 2 bases at V and 1 base at J, with 11 bases between the two ends. The CDR3: CASSYPGTKNTEAFF. CDR3 coding DNA: TGTGCCAGCAGTTACCCCGGGACTAAGAACACTGAAGCTTTCTTT.

This clonotype was picked up a small number of times. The chain has TRBV12-3 or TRBV12-4 and TRBJ1-5, with TRBD1 matching over 7 bases. This CDR3 comprises 15 residues. J lost 3 bases, V lost 1 base, and 3 bases had no gene match. Here the CDR3 reads CASSLVTGLNQPQHF. DNA of the CDR3: TGTGCCAGCAGTTTAGTGACAGGGCTCAATCAGCCCCAGCATTTT.

This clonotype has more than one count but fewer than ten. The chain uses TRBV3-1 and TRBJ1-5; 10 bases are a match to TRBD1. The CDR3 has 15 amino acids. Germline V gene data show CDR1 as LGHDT and CDR2 as YNNKEL (reference sequence). J lost 4 bases, V lost 4 bases, and 4 bases had no gene match. CDR3 sequence reads: CASSPRTGGNQPQHF. As DNA, the CDR3 is TGTGCCAGCAGCCCACGGACAGGGGGTAATCAGCCCCAGCATTTT.

The chain recombines TRBV5-5 with TRBJ2-7; 7 bases line up with TRBD1. Trimming removed 3 bases from V and 0 bases from J; junction bases left unmatched: 3. The CDR3 covers 14 residues. Per the germline V gene, CDR1 is SGHKS and CDR2 is YYEKEE (reference sequence). This CDR3 is CASSYRDSSYEQYV. The DNA of the CDR3 is TGTGCCAGCAGCTACCGGGACAGCTCCTACGAGCAGTACGTC.

The chain recombines TRBV7-2 with TRBJ1-6; D is uncertain. Germline loops: CDR1 SGHTA, CDR2 FQGNSA. This CDR3 has 14 amino acids. V was trimmed by 5 bases and J by 6 bases, leaving 11 bases between them. The CDR3 reads CASSAGFSNSPLHF. In nucleotides, the CDR3 is TGTGCCAGCAGCGCCGGGTTCAGTAATTCACCCCTCCACTTT.

The gene calls are TRBV7-2 and TRBJ1-4; no reliable D call. Trimming left V 5 bases short and J 0 bases short, with 16 bases between. Germline CDR1 reads SGHTA; CDR2 reads FQGNSA. This CDR3 region has 17 residues. CDR3 nucleotide sequence: TGTGCCAGCAGCACCCGGTGGGCAGAAGCAACTAATGAAAAACTGTTTTTT. This translates into CASSTRWAEATNEKLFF.

This clonotype came up a few times. The gene calls are TRBV29-1 and TRBJ1-1, with TRBD1 as a possible D gene (5 bases). Germline CDR1 SQVTM, CDR2 ANQGSEA. V shed 1 base and J shed 2 bases, with 11 bases lying between them. The CDR3 runs 14 residues. CDR3 loop: CSVEGVDSNTEAFF. The CDR3 DNA sequence: TGCAGCGTTGAAGGAGTCGACAGTAACACTGAAGCTTTCTTT. Based on the CDR3 plus reference TRBV29-1 and TRBJ1-1, the full variable domain is SAVISQKPSRDICQRGTSLTIQCQVDSQVTMMFWYRQQPGQSLTLIATANQGSEATYESGFVIDKFPISRPNLTFSTLTVSNMSPEDSSIYLCSVEGVDSNTEAFFGQGTRLTVV.

This clonotype has only a few counts. This chain connects TRBV20-1 to TRBJ1-5; TRBD1 aligns across 10 bases. J gave up 3 bases and V 0 bases, and 5 bases lay outside the gene matches. CDR3 length: 16 amino acids. Germline loops: CDR1 DFQATT, CDR2 SNEGSKA (reference sequence). The CDR3 sequence is CSARDPGQGFNQPQHF. Here the CDR3 DNA reads TGCAGTGCTAGAGACCCGGGACAGGGGTTCAATCAGCCCCAGCATTTT.

The V gene is TRBV7-2, the J gene TRBJ1-5; D may be TRBD1 (6 bases). The CDR3 spans 16 residues. With 4 bases removed from V and 4 bases from J, the gap between germline ends came to 17 bases. In germline, CDR1 is SGHTA, CDR2 FQGNSA. This CDR3 reads CASSSVGGASNQPQHF. CDR3 nucleotide sequence: TGTGCCAGCAGCTCAGTGGGGGGGGCGTCGAATCAGCCCCAGCATTTT. Variable domain in full (rest from reference TRBV7-2 and TRBJ1-5): GAGVSQSPSNKVTEKGKDVELRCDPISGHTALYWYRQSLGQGLEFLIYFQGNSAPDKSGLPSDRFSAERTGGSVSTLTIQRTQQEDSAVYLCASSSVGGASNQPQHFGDGTRLSIL.

The rearrangement uses TRBV12-3 or TRBV12-4 and TRBJ2-1; tentatively, D is TRBD1 or TRBD2 (6 bases each). V gave up 5 bases and J gave up 8 bases, with 19 bases separating them. CDR3 size: 15 residues. As DNA, the CDR3 is TGTGCCAGCAGTCCCCACAGGGAGGATTCGGATGAGCAGTTCTTC. Protein: CASSPHREDSDEQFF.

Comments on this clonotype: A junction end diverges from the germline sequence, so it may reflect a read error. The V gene is TRBV13, the J gene TRBJ1-2; D gene ambiguous. CDR1 is PRHDT and CDR2 is FYEKMQ in the germline V gene (reference sequence). The CDR3 runs 13 residues. CDR3 protein: CANSELSRYGYTF. The CDR3, as DNA: TGTGCCAACAGCGAACTGAGCCGCTATGGCTACACCTTC.

The J gene is TRBJ2-1, the V gene TRBV29-1; D unclear. The CDR3 totals 10 residues. V dropped 1 base and J dropped 9 bases, with 4 bases sitting between them. Germline CDR1 SQVTM, CDR2 ANQGSEA. DNA for the CDR3: TGCAGCGTTGAAGGGCGTGAGCAGTTCTTC. Protein: CSVEGREQFF.

This clonotype was seen a few times. The chain is built from TRBV4-3 and TRBJ1-1; no definite D call. Germline loops: CDR1 LGHNA, CDR2 YSLEER. CDR3 length: 14 residues. V gave up 1 base and J gave up 3 bases, with 9 bases separating them. In DNA form, the CDR3 reads TGCGCCAGCAGCCAAGGGGAAGGTGACACTGAAGCTTTCTTT. This translates into CASSQGEGDTEAFF.

The genes are TRBV12-3 or TRBV12-4 and TRBJ1-1; weak D call: TRBD1 (5 bases). This CDR3 is 13 amino acids long. Trimming left V 4 bases short and J 2 bases short, with 8 bases between. CDR3 nucleotide sequence: TGTGCCAGCAGTTCCGGGGCCAACACTGAAGCTTTCTTT. Translated: CASSSGANTEAFF.

The chain employs TRBV4-2 and TRBJ2-1; the D gene is possibly TRBD2 (5 bases). The CDR3 totals 14 residues. From germline, CDR1 is LGHNA and CDR2 YNFKEQ. V lost 1 base and J 6 bases, leaving 10 bases between the germline ends. The CDR3 reads CASSQGLAGNEQFF. CDR3 nucleotide sequence: TGTGCCAGCAGCCAAGGGCTAGCTGGCAATGAGCAGTTCTTC.

The chain joins TRBV7-8 to TRBJ2-3; D is perhaps TRBD2 (8 bases). Germline-derived CDR1 and CDR2 are SGHVS and FQNEAQ. The CDR3 has 16 amino acids. Between the trimmed V and J ends, which lost 5 bases and 3 bases, there was a span of 18 bases. The CDR3, as DNA: TGTGCCAGCAGCCCTAGGGGGCGGGGGGTGACAGATACGCAGTATTTT. It translates to CASSPRGRGVTDTQYF. The whole variable domain, remainder taken from reference TRBV7-8 and TRBJ2-3, is GAGVSQSPRYKVAKRGQDVALRCDPISGHVSLFWYQQALGQGPEFLTYFQNEAQLDKSGLPSDRFFAERPEGSVSTLKIQRTQQEDSAVYLCASSPRGRGVTDTQYFGPGTRLTVL.

The chain uses TRBV24-1 and TRBJ2-7; possibly TRBD1 or TRBD2 for D (7 bases each). The CDR3 extends over 13 amino acids. CDR1 and CDR2 from the germline V gene are KGHDR and SFDVKD. V lost 4 bases, J lost 12 bases, and 18 bases lay in between. CDR3 coding DNA: TGTGCCACCAGTGAACCTGACAGGGAGGGCTTGTACTTC. Translation: CATSEPDREGLYF.

The chain employs TRBV5-1 and TRBJ2-1, with a tentative D call TRBD2 (6 bases). In germline, CDR1 is SGHRS, CDR2 YFSETQ. V was pared by 4 bases and J by 6 bases, with 20 bases between. The CDR3 contains 16 residues. The CDR3: CASSPGGLLGGNEQFF. CDR3 nucleotides: TGCGCCAGCAGCCCCGGTGGACTCTTGGGGGGCAATGAGCAGTTCTTC.

This clonotype was counted a few times. V and J are TRBV5-1 and TRBJ2-3, with TRBD2 as a possible D gene (5 bases). Germline assignment: CDR1 SGHRS and CDR2 YFSETQ. Trimming removed 3 bases from V and 1 base from J, with 15 bases in between. The CDR3 covers 16 residues. The chain's CDR3 is CASSSTRLLGTDTQYF. In DNA form, the CDR3 reads TGCGCCAGCAGCTCAACACGACTACTTGGCACAGATACGCAGTATTTT.

A few counts support this clonotype. In DNA form, the CDR3 reads TGTGCCACCAGTGATGGGACAACTCCAAGGACTGAAAAACTGTTTTTT. It specifies CATSDGTTPRTEKLFF. The chain recombines TRBV24-1 with TRBJ1-4, with a possible D match to TRBD1 (6 bases). Germline V gives CDR1 KGHDR, CDR2 SFDVKD. Trimming pared 3 bases from V and 7 bases from J, leaving 17 bases between. The CDR3 spans 16 residues.

V gene TRBV5-1 combines with J gene TRBJ2-3; D gene ambiguous. Germline V lookup: CDR1 SGHRS, CDR2 YFSETQ. Trimming removed 1 base at V and 2 bases at J, with 11 bases between. The CDR3 spans 15 residues. The chain's CDR3 is CASSLQETSTDTQYF. The CDR3 nucleotides read TGCGCCAGCAGCTTGCAGGAGACCTCCACAGATACGCAGTATTTT.

Turning to this clonotype: The junction differs from germline at one of its ends, possibly a read error. This rearrangement joins TRBV12-3 or TRBV12-4 to TRBJ1-5; D is undetermined. The CDR3 spans 13 residues. The CDR3 loop reads CARSLRPNQPQHF. The CDR3, as DNA: TGTGCCAGAAGTTTAAGGCCCAATCAGCCCCAGCATTTT.

The V gene is TRBV28, the J gene TRBJ1-5; TRBD1 matches at 8 bases. This CDR3 is built from 15 residues. The germline CDR1 and CDR2 sequences are MDHEN and SYDVKM. V lost 5 bases and J lost 6; bases outside the gene matches: 9. CDR3 nucleotide sequence: TGTGCCAGCAGTCGCTCTCAGACAGGGGTTCAGCCCCAGCATTTT. Encoded protein: CASSRSQTGVQPQHF.

This clonotype was seen just once. The chain couples TRBV20-1 to TRBJ2-7; 9 bases are shared with TRBD1. The trim removed 6 bases at V and 6 bases at J, leaving 3 bases unmatched. Per the germline V gene, CDR1 is DFQATT and CDR2 is SNEGSKA (reference sequence). This CDR3 is built from 11 residues. The CDR3 loop is CSAGQGGEQYF. In DNA form, the CDR3 reads TGCAGTGCGGGACAGGGTGGCGAGCAGTACTTC.

The chain carries TRBV12-3 or TRBV12-4 and TRBJ1-1; D call uncertain. V was pared by 7 bases and J by 11 bases, with 17 bases between. The CDR3 is made up of 12 amino acids. CDR3 DNA: TGTGCCAGCACCCTAAGCTGGGGTTGGGCTTTCTTT. Translation gives CASTLSWGWAFF.

The genes are TRBV28 and TRBJ2-7; no definite D call. The germline CDR1 and CDR2 sequences are MDHEN and SYDVKM. V lost 5 bases, J lost 0 bases, and 14 bases lay in between. The CDR3 is 15 amino acids. The CDR3 sequence is CASSPHGVDSYEQYF. The CDR3 DNA is TGTGCCAGCAGTCCTCATGGAGTTGACTCCTACGAGCAGTACTTC.